A selection of T cell receptor beta chains follows, all from one sample in a study of T cell responses to AZD1222 COVID-19 vaccine. Repertoires were generated with immunoSEQ multiplex PCR, while TCRdb's copy carries only in-frame clones and drops some. This sample has about 140,000 clones, with 88% found just once. Specimen: peripheral blood, collected 28 days after the second dose of the MenACWY control vaccine. Receptor source: an adult who received the MenACWY meningococcal vaccine as a control. Both conserved end residues are part of each CDR3.

j_call: TRBJ1-1; v_call: TRBV7-2; cdr3_aa: CASSLVGSMNTEAFF
j_call: TRBJ2-7; v_call: TRBV14; cdr3_aa: CASSQDHGTGHEQYF
j_call: TRBJ2-3; v_call: TRBV28; cdr3_aa: CASSRQGVADTQYF
j_call: TRBJ2-1; v_call: TRBV6-5; cdr3_aa: CASSYWERAYNEQFF
j_call: TRBJ1-5; v_call: TRBV10-3; cdr3_aa: CAISDGGWAQPQHF
j_call: TRBJ2-2; v_call: TRBV5-1; cdr3_aa: CASSFNRPSGSEF
j_call: TRBJ2-7; v_call: TRBV6-2/TRBV6-3; cdr3_aa: CASSFQGGPYEQYF
j_call: TRBJ1-2; v_call: TRBV27; cdr3_aa: CASSPPGQGNYGYTF
j_call: TRBJ1-1; v_call: TRBV28; cdr3_aa: CASRRTGGAPVNTEAFF
j_call: TRBJ2-7; v_call: TRBV6-5; cdr3_aa: CASSYGQPYYEQYF
j_call: TRBJ2-2; v_call: TRBV9; cdr3_aa: CASSVPGTENTGELFF
j_call: TRBJ1-1; v_call: TRBV29-1; cdr3_aa: CSSRGATNTEAFF
j_call: TRBJ1-6; v_call: TRBV2; cdr3_aa: CASRTQGAKGNSPLHF
j_call: TRBJ2-7; v_call: TRBV7-3; cdr3_aa: CASSPGNGYEQYF
j_call: TRBJ1-1; v_call: TRBV18; cdr3_aa: CASSPRGGRNTEAFF
j_call: TRBJ1-1; v_call: TRBV5-4; cdr3_aa: CASSFRQGATIGTEAFF
j_call: TRBJ2-7; v_call: TRBV12-3/TRBV12-4; cdr3_aa: CASSIRQGGEQYF
j_call: TRBJ1-2; v_call: TRBV7-2; cdr3_aa: CASTTDSLYNYGYTF
j_call: TRBJ1-1; v_call: TRBV7-3; cdr3_aa: CASSFRPNTEAFF
j_call: TRBJ2-3; v_call: TRBV6-2/TRBV6-3; cdr3_aa: CASSYGGGQDTQYF
j_call: TRBJ1-1; v_call: TRBV10-3; cdr3_aa: CAIRDHRTGNTEAFF
j_call: TRBJ1-1; v_call: TRBV19; cdr3_aa: CASSTSGRGNTEAFF
j_call: TRBJ1-4; v_call: TRBV6-4; cdr3_aa: CASRRSGMINEKLFF
j_call: TRBJ2-7; v_call: TRBV10-3; cdr3_aa: CAIRPSGASYEQYF
j_call: TRBJ2-5; v_call: TRBV10-3; cdr3_aa: CAISGGDSASQETQYF
j_call: TRBJ2-7; v_call: TRBV4-3; cdr3_aa: CASSQDLIGDYEQYF
j_call: TRBJ2-7; v_call: TRBV12-3/TRBV12-4; cdr3_aa: CASSFGQSYEQYF